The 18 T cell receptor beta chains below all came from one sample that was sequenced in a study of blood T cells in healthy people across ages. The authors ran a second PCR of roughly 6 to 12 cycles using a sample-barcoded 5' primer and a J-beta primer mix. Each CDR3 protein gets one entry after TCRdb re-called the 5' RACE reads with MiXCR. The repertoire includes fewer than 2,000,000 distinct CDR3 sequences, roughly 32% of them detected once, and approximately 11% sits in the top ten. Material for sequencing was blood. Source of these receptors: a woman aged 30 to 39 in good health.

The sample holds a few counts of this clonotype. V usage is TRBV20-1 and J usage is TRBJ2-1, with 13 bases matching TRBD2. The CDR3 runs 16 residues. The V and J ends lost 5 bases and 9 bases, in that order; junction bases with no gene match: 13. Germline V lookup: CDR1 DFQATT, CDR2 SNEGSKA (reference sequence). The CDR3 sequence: CSAAPSLAGGRVEQFF. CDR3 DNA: TGCAGTGCTGCCCCGTCACTAGCGGGGGGGCGTGTTGAGCAGTTCTTC.

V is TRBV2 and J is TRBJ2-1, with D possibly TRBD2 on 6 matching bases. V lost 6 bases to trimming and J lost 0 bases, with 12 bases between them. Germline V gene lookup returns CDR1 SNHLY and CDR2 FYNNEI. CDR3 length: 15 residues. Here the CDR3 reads CASRPRGASYNEQFF. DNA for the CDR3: TGTGCCAGCAGGCCCCGCGGGGCCTCCTACAATGAGCAGTTCTTC.

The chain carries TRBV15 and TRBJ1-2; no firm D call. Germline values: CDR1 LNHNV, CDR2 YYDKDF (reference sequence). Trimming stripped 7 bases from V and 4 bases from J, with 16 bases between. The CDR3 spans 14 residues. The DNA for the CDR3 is TGTGCCACCACGCCGGAGGGAGGAAGCTATGGCTACACCTTC. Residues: CATTPEGGSYGYTF.

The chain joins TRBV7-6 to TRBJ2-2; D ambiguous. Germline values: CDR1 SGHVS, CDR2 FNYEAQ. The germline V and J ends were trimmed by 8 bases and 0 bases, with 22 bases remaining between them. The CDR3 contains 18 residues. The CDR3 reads CASAVVMRTATNTGELFF. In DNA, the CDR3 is TGTGCCAGCGCAGTTGTAATGCGGACGGCTACGAACACCGGGGAGCTGTTTTTT. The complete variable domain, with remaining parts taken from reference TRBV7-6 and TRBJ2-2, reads GAGVSQSPRYKVTKRGQDVALRCDPISGHVSLYWYRQALGQGPEFLTYFNYEAQQDKSGLPNDRFSAERPEGSISTLTIQRTEQRDSAMYRCASAVVMRTATNTGELFFGEGSRLTVL.

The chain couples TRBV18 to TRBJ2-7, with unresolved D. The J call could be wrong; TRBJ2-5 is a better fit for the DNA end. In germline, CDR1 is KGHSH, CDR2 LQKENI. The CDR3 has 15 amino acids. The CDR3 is CASSPPLGLGETQYF. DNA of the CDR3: TGTGCCAGCTCACCACCCCTAGGCCTCGGGGAGACCCAGTACTTC.

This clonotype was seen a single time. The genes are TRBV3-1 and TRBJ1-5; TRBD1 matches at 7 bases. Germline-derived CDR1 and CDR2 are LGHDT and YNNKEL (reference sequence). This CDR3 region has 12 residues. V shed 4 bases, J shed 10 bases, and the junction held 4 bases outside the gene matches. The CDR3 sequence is CASSRYRGPQHF. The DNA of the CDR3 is TGTGCCAGCAGCCGCTACAGGGGACCCCAGCATTTT.

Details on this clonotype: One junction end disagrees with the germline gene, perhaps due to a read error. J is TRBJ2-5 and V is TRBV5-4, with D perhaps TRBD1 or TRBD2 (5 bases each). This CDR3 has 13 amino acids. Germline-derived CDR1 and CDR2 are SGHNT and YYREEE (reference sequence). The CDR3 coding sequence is TGTGCCGGCAGTACTGGGGGTCAAGAGACCCAGTACTTC. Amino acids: CAGSTGGQETQYF.

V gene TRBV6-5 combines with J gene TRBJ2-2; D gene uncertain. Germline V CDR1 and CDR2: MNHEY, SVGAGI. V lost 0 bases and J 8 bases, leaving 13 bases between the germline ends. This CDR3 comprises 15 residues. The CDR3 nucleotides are TGTGCCAGCAGTTACTCGTCCCACGCAACGGGGGAGCTGTTTTTT. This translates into CASSYSSHATGELFF.

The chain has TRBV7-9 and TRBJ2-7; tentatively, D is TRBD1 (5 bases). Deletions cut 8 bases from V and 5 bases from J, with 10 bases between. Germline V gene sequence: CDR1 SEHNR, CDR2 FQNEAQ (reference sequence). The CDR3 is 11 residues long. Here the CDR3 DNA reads TGTGCCAGCGGGGCGGCCGACGAGCAGTACTTC. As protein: CASGAADEQYF.

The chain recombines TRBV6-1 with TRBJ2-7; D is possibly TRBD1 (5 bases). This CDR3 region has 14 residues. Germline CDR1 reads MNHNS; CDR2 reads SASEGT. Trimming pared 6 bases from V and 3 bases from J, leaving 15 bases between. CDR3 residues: CASRSIPTGYEQYF. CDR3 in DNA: TGTGCCAGCAGGAGTATCCCAACAGGCTACGAGCAGTACTTC.

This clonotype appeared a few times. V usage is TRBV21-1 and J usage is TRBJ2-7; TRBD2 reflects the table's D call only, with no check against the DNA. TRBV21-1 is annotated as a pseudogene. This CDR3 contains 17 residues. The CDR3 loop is CASSKDGMASGWYEQYF. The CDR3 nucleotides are TGTGCCAGCAGCAAAGATGGTATGGCTAGCGGGTGGTACGAGCAGTACTTC.

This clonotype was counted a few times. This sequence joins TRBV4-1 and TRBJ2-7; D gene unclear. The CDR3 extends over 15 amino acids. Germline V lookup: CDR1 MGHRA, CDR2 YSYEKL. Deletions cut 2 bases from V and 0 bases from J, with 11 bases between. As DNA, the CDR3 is TGCGCCAGCAGCCAACGCCGCACAAGCTCCTACGAGCAGTACTTC. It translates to CASSQRRTSSYEQYF.

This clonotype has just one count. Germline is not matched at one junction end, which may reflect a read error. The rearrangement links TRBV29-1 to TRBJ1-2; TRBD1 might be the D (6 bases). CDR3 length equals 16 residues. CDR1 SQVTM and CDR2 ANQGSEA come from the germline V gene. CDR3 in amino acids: CSVEGPTGFRGNGYIF. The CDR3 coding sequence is TGCAGCGTTGAGGGGCCAACAGGGTTTCGAGGAAATGGCTACATCTTC.

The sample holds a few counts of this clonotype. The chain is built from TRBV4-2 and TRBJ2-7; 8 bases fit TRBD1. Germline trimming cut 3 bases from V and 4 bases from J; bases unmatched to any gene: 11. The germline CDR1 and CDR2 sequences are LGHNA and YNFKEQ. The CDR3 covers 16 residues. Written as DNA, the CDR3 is TGTGCCAGCAGCCATCCAGAGGGACAGGAGGCGTACGAGCAGTACTTC. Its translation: CASSHPEGQEAYEQYF.

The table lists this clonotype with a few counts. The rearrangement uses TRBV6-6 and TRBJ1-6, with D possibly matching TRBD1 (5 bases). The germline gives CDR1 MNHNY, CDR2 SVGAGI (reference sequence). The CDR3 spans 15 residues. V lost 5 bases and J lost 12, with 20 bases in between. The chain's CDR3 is CASSPYRDPELPLHF. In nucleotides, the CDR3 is TGTGCCAGCAGTCCCTATCGGGACCCTGAGCTACCCCTCCACTTT.

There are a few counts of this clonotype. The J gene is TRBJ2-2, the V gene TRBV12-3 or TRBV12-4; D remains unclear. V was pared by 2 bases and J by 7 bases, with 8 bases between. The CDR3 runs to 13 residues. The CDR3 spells CASSLFLGGELFF. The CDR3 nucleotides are TGTGCCAGCAGTTTATTTCTGGGCGGGGAGCTGTTTTTT.

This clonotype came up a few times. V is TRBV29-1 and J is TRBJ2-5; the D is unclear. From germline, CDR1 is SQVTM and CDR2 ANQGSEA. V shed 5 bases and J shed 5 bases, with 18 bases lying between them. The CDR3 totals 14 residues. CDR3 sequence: CSVCDLWRPETQYF. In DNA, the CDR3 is TGCAGCGTTTGTGACCTTTGGCGGCCGGAGACCCAGTACTTC.

Here the CDR3 DNA reads TGTGCCATCAGTGGTAGGGTAGGTCAGCAGGGTGCAGATACGCAGTATTTT. Translated: CAISGRVGQQGADTQYF. This chain connects TRBV10-3 to TRBJ2-3; tentatively, D is TRBD1 (5 bases). V lost 4 bases to trimming and J lost 4 bases, with 21 bases between them. CDR1 is ENHRY and CDR2 is SYGVKD in the germline V gene. CDR3 length: 17 residues.